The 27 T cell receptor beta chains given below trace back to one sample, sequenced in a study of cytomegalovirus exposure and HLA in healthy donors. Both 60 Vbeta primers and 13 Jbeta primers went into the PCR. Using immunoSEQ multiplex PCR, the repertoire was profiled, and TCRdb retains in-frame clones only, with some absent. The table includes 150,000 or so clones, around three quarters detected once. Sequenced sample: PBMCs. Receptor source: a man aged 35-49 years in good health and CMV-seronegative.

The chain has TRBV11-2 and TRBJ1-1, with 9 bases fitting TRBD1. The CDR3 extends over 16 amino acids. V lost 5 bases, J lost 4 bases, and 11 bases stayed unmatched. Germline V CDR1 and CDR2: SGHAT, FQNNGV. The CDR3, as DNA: TGTGCCAGCAGCCGGTTACCAACAGGGGGCTTCACTGAAGCTTTCTTT. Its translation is CASSRLPTGGFTEAFF.

The chain's CDR3 is CASSQDHSDSLGETQYF. CDR3 nucleotides: TGTGCCAGCAGCCAAGATCATTCCGACTCCTTAGGAGAGACCCAGTACTTC. The gene calls are TRBV4-2 and TRBJ2-5; no definite D call. V lost 0 bases and J lost 4, with 18 bases in between. This CDR3 region has 17 residues. Looked up from germline, CDR1 is LGHNA and CDR2 is YNFKEQ.

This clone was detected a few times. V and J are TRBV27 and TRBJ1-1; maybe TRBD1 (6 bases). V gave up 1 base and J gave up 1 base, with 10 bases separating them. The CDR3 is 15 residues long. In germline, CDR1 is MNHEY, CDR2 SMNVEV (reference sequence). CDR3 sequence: CASSLFGTPNTEAFF. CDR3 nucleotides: TGTGCCAGCAGTTTATTCGGGACACCGAACACTGAAGCTTTCTTT.

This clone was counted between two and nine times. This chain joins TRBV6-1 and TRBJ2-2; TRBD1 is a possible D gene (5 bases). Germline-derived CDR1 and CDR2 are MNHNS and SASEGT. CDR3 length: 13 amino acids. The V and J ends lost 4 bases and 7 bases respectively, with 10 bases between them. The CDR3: CASSVMGHGELFF. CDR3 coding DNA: TGTGCCAGCAGTGTAATGGGGCACGGGGAGCTGTTTTTT.

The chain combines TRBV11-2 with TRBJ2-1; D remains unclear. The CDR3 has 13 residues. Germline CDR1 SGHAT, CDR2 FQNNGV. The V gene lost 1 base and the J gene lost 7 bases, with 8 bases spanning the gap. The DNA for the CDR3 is TGTGCCAGCAGCTTAGGGTCAGGTAATGAGCAGTTCTTC. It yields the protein CASSLGSGNEQFF.

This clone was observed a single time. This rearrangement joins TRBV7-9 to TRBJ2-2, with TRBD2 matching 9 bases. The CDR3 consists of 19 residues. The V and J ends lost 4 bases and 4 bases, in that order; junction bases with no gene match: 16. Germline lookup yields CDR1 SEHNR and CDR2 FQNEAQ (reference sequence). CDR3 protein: CASSSRGDSGRSGTGELFF. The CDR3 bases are TGTGCCAGCAGCTCAAGGGGGGATAGCGGGAGATCGGGCACCGGGGAGCTGTTTTTT.

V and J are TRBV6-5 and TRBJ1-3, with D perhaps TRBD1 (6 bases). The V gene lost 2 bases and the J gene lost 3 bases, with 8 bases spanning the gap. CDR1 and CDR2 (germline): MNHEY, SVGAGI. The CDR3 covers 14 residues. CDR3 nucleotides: TGTGCCAGCAGTTACGTACAGGGTGGAAACACCATATATTTT. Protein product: CASSYVQGGNTIYF.

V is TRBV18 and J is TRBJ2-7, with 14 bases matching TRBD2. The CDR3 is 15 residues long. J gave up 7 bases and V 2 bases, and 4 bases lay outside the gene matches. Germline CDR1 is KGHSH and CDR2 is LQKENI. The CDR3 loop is CASSPGTSGRKEQYF. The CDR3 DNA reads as TGTGCCAGCTCACCAGGGACTAGCGGGAGAAAAGAGCAGTACTTC.

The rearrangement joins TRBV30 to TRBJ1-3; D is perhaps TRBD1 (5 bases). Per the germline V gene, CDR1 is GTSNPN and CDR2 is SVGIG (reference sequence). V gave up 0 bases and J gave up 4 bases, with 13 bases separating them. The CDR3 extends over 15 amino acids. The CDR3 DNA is TGTGCCTGGAGTGTCGGGGGATCGGGGGGAAACACCATATATTTT. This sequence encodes CAWSVGGSGGNTIYF.

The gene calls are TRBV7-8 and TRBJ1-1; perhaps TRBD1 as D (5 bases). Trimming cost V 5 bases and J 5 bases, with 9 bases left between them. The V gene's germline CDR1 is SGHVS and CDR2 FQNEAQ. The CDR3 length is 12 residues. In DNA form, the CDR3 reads TGTGCCAGCAGCGCAGGGCGAACTGAAGCTTTCTTT. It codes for CASSAGRTEAFF.

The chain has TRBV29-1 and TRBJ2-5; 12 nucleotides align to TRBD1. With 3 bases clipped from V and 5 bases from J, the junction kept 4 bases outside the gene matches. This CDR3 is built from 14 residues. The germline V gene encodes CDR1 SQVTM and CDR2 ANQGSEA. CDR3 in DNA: TGCAGCGTTGATCGGGACAGGGGGCGTGAGACCCAGTACTTC. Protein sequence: CSVDRDRGRETQYF.

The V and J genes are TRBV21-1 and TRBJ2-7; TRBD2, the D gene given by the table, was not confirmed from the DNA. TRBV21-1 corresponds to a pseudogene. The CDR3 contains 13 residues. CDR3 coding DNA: TGTGCCAGCAGCATAGGACTTTCCTACGAGCAGTACGTC. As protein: CASSIGLSYEQYV.

The CDR3 DNA reads TGTGCCAGCAGCTTAGCGCCGATTCGGGCCGGGACAGGGGTAATTAATGAGCAGTTCTTC. This encodes CASSLAPIRAGTGVINEQFF. The rearrangement links TRBV7-2 to TRBJ2-1; TRBD1 agrees at 10 bases. J was trimmed by 7 bases and V by 0 bases; bases with no gene match: 18. The germline V gene has CDR1 SGHTA and CDR2 FQGNSA. The CDR3 consists of 20 residues.

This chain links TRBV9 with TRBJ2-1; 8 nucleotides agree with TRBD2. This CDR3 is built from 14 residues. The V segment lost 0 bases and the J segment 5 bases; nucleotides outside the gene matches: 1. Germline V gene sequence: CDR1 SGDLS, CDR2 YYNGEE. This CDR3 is CASSVALADNEQFF. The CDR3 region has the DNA TGTGCCAGCAGCGTAGCACTAGCGGACAATGAGCAGTTCTTC.

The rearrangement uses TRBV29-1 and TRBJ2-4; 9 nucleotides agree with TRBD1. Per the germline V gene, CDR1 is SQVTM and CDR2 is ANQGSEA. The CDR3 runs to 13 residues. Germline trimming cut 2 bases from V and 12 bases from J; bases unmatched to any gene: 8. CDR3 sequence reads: CSVETGGRDSQYF. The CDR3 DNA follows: TGCAGCGTTGAAACAGGGGGCCGGGACAGTCAGTACTTC. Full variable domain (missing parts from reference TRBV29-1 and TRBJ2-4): SAVISQKPSRDICQRGTSLTIQCQVDSQVTMMFWYRQQPGQSLTLIATANQGSEATYESGFVIDKFPISRPNLTFSTLTVSNMSPEDSSIYLCSVETGGRDSQYFGAGTRLSVL.

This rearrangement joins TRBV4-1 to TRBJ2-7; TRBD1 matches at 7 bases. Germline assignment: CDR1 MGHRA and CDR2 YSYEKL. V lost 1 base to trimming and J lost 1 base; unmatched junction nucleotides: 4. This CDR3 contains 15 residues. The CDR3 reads CASSQAQTGSYEQYV. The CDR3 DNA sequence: TGCGCCAGCAGCCAAGCCCAGACAGGGTCCTACGAGCAGTACGTC.

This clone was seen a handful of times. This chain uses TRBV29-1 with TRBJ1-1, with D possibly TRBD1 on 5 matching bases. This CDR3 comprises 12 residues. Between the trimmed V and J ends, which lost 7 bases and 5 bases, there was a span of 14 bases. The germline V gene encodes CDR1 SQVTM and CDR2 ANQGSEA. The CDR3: CSARARETEAFF. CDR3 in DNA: TGCAGCGCCAGGGCCAGAGAAACTGAAGCTTTCTTT.

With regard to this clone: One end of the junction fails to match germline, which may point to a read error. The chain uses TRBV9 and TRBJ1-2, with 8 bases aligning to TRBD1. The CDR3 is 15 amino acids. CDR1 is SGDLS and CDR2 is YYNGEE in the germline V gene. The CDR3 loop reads CTSSVMDREFYGYTF. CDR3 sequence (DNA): TGTACCAGCAGCGTAATGGACAGGGAGTTCTATGGCTACACCTTC.

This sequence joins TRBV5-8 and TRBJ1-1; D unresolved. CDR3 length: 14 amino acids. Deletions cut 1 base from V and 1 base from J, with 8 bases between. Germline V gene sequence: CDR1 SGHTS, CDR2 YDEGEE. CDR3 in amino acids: CASSLRSKNTEAFF. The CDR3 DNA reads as TGTGCCAGCAGCTTGCGGAGCAAGAACACTGAAGCTTTCTTT.

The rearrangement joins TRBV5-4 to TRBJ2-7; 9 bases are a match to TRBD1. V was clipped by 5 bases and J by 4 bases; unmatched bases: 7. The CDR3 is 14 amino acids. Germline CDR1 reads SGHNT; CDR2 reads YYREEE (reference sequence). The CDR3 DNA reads TGTGCCAGCAGTTCCGGGACAGGGTTTTACGAGCAGTACTTC. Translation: CASSSGTGFYEQYF. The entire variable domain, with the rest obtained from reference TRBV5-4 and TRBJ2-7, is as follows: ETGVTQSPTHLIKTRGQQVTLRCSSQSGHNTVSWYQQALGQGPQFIFQYYREEENGRGNFPPRFSGLQFPNYSSELNVNALELDDSALYLCASSSGTGFYEQYFGPGTRLTVT.

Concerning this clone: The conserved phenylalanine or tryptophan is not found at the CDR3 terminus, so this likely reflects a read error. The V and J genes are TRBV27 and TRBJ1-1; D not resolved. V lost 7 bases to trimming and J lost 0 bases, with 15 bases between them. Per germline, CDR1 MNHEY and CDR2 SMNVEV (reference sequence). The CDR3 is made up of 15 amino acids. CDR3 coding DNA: TGTGCCAGCAAAGACGGAGTAGCCATGAACACTGAAGCTTTCCTT. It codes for CASKDGVAMNTEAFL.

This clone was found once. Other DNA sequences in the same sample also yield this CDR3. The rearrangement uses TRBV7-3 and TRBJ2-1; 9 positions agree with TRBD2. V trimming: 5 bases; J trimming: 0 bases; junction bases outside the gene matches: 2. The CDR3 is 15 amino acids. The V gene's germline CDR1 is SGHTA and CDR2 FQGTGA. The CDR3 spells CASSLSGSSYNEQFF. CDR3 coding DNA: TGTGCCAGCAGCCTTAGCGGGAGCTCCTACAATGAGCAGTTCTTC. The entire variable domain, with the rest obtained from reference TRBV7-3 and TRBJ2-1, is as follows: GAGVSQTPSNKVTEKGKYVELRCDPISGHTALYWYRQSLGQGPEFLIYFQGTGAADDSGLPNDRFFAVRPEGSVSTLKIQRTERGDSAVYLCASSLSGSSYNEQFFGPGTRLTVL.

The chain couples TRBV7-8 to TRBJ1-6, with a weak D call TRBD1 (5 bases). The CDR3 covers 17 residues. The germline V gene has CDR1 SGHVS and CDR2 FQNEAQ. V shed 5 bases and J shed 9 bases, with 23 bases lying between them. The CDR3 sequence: CASSIGEWGNPLSPLHF. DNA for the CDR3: TGTGCCAGCAGCATAGGAGAATGGGGCAACCCACTTTCACCCCTCCACTTT.

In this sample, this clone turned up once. The CDR3 reads CASSVAEGGGDGKLFF. DNA of the CDR3: TGTGCCAGCAGCGTAGCTGAGGGGGGGGGAGACGGAAAACTGTTTTTT. The chain carries TRBV9 and TRBJ1-4, with D tentatively TRBD1 (6 bases). The CDR3 covers 16 residues. Germline loops: CDR1 SGDLS, CDR2 YYNGEE. The V gene lost 0 bases and the J gene lost 10 bases, with 19 bases spanning the gap.

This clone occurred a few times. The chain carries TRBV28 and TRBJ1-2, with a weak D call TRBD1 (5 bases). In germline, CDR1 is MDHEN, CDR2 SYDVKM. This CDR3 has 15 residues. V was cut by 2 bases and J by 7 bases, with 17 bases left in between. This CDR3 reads CASSLGGEDGRGYTF. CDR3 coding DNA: TGTGCCAGCAGTTTAGGAGGGGAAGATGGACGTGGCTACACCTTC.

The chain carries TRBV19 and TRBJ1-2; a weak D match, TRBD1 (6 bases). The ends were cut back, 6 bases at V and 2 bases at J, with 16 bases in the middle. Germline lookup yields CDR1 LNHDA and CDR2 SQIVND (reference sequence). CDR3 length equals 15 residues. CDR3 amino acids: CASRSGGPPNYGYTF. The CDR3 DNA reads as TGTGCCAGTAGATCCGGGGGGCCACCCAACTATGGCTACACCTTC.

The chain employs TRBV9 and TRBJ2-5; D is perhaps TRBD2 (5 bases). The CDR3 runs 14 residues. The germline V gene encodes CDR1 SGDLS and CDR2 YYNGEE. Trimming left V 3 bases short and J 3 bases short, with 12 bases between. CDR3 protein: CASSARGVEETQYF. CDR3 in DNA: TGTGCCAGCAGCGCCCGGGGAGTCGAAGAGACCCAGTACTTC.